Listed here are 26 T cell receptor beta chains from one sample, sequenced in a study of a mutant IDH1 vaccine in newly diagnosed glioma. The time point is: baseline, week 1 (first vaccination visit). Treatment reported: pre-vaccination baseline after standard-of-care therapy. Clones were sequenced by immunoSEQ multiplex PCR, and TCRdb holds only the in-frame ones, with some missing. The table lists around 54,000 clones, roughly 80% of them singletons. This sample comprised PBMCs, obtained from a glioma patient treated with radiotherapy, temozolomide or both. These receptors were obtained from a man between 18 and 29 years old with glioma.

The chain uses TRBV5-1 and TRBJ2-3; tentatively, D is TRBD2 (7 bases). The CDR3 sequence is 14 residues long. CDR1 and CDR2 from the germline V gene are SGHRS and YFSETQ. The V gene lost 7 bases and the J gene lost 4 bases, with 16 bases spanning the gap. The CDR3 loop is CASGGDKRADTQYF. DNA of the CDR3: TGCGCCAGCGGGGGGGACAAAAGGGCAGATACGCAGTATTTT. The whole variable domain, filled in from reference TRBV5-1 and TRBJ2-3, reads KAGVTQTPRYLIKTRGQQVTLSCSPISGHRSVSWYQQTPGQGLQFLFEYFSETQRNKGNFPGRFSGRQFSNSRSEMNVSTLELGDSALYLCASGGDKRADTQYFGPGTRLTVL.

By share, this clone ranks as large. The same CDR3 is also encoded by other DNA sequences in this sample. The CDR3, as DNA: TGCGCCAGCAGCCAAGATCCGGGGGGACAAGAGACCCAGTACTTC. It translates to CASSQDPGGQETQYF. The chain joins TRBV4-1 to TRBJ2-5; 7 nucleotides line up with TRBD2. The CDR3 has 15 residues. Germline V gene lookup returns CDR1 MGHRA and CDR2 YSYEKL. The V and J ends lost 0 bases and 2 bases, in that order; junction bases with no gene match: 3.

The chain couples TRBV4-3 to TRBJ1-2; D perhaps matches TRBD1 (6 bases). The CDR3 has 15 amino acids. Trimming took off 0 bases at V and 3 bases at J, with 11 bases between the two ends. The germline CDR1 and CDR2 sequences are LGHNA and YSLEER. CDR3 in DNA: TGCGCCAGCAGCCAAGAAGCACAGGGAGACTATGGCTACACCTTC. This gives the protein CASSQEAQGDYGYTF.

The chain recombines TRBV9 with TRBJ1-2; possibly TRBD1 for D (5 bases). CDR1 and CDR2 (germline): SGDLS, YYNGEE. The CDR3 has 13 amino acids. Trimming took off 1 base at V and 6 bases at J, with 10 bases between the two ends. The CDR3 loop is CASSVRSGNGYTF. CDR3 sequence (DNA): TGTGCCAGCAGCGTAAGGTCAGGGAATGGCTACACCTTC.

The chain has TRBV29-1 and TRBJ1-1, with D maybe TRBD1 (5 bases). CDR1 is SQVTM and CDR2 is ANQGSEA in the germline V gene. The ends were cut back, 7 bases at V and 1 base at J, with 13 bases in the middle. CDR3 length: 13 amino acids. CDR3 in amino acids: CSAVGGRNTEAFF. The CDR3, as DNA: TGCAGCGCGGTGGGGGGGAGGAACACTGAAGCTTTCTTT. The complete variable domain, with remaining parts taken from reference TRBV29-1 and TRBJ1-1, reads SAVISQKPSRDICQRGTSLTIQCQVDSQVTMMFWYRQQPGQSLTLIATANQGSEATYESGFVIDKFPISRPNLTFSTLTVSNMSPEDSSIYLCSAVGGRNTEAFFGQGTRLTVV.

In this sample, this clone turned up once. The J gene is TRBJ2-7, the V gene TRBV15; a possible D gene is TRBD1 (5 bases). The CDR3 spans 16 residues. Trimming took 0 bases from V and 0 from J, leaving 12 bases between them. Germline CDR1 is LNHNV and CDR2 is YYDKDF (reference sequence). CDR3 nucleotide sequence: TGTGCCACCAGCAGAGATCTGACAGCGAGCTCCTACGAGCAGTACTTC. Translating it yields CATSRDLTASSYEQYF.

The gene calls are TRBV4-3 and TRBJ1-4; weak D call: TRBD1 (6 bases). CDR1 and CDR2 (germline): LGHNA, YSLEER. The CDR3 runs 14 residues. The V end lost 5 bases, the J end lost 5 bases, and 12 bases lay between the germline ends. CDR3 loop: CASSSYRENEKLFF. CDR3 nucleotides: TGCGCCAGCAGCAGCTACAGGGAGAATGAAAAACTGTTTTTT.

This CDR3 is CASSTGGSQETQYF. In DNA, the CDR3 is TGTGCCAGCAGTACAGGGGGCTCCCAAGAGACCCAGTACTTC. The V gene is TRBV6-5, the J gene TRBJ2-5; 9 positions match TRBD1. V shed 5 bases, J shed 1 base, and the junction held 2 bases outside the gene matches. Germline V CDR1 and CDR2: MNHEY, SVGAGI. CDR3 size: 14 residues.

The rearrangement links TRBV5-1 to TRBJ1-1; perhaps TRBD1 as D (5 bases). Germline lookup yields CDR1 SGHRS and CDR2 YFSETQ. V was trimmed by 8 bases and J by 1 base, leaving 6 bases between them. The CDR3 spans 11 residues. CDR3 sequence (DNA): TGCGCCAGTCAGGGGAACACTGAAGCTTTCTTT. It translates to CASQGNTEAFF.

The chain recombines TRBV19 with TRBJ1-6, with a weak D call TRBD1 (6 bases). The CDR3 length is 15 residues. Germline V gene sequence: CDR1 LNHDA, CDR2 SQIVND (reference sequence). The V end was cut by 2 bases, the J end by 10 bases, with 15 bases between. In DNA form, the CDR3 reads TGTGCCAGTAGTATACAACAGGGAATCAACTCACCCCTCCACTTT. Protein product: CASSIQQGINSPLHF.

As DNA, the CDR3 is TGTGCCAGCAGCTTTGAGAGGGGCAGGGAAGCTTTCTTT. Its translation: CASSFERGREAFF. This chain links TRBV7-9 with TRBJ1-1; the D gene is possibly TRBD1 (5 bases). Germline CDR1 reads SEHNR; CDR2 reads FQNEAQ (reference sequence). The CDR3 consists of 13 residues. Deletions cut 3 bases from V and 8 bases from J, with 13 bases between.

The CDR3 is CASSSRIYYGYTF. In DNA form, the CDR3 reads TGTGCCAGTAGTTCACGGATTTACTATGGCTACACCTTC. This chain joins TRBV19 and TRBJ1-2; D gene uncertain. The CDR3 length is 13 residues. V was shortened by 5 bases and J by 3 bases, with 10 bases between the two germline ends. Looked up from germline, CDR1 is LNHDA and CDR2 is SQIVND (reference sequence).

The CDR3 region is CASSQDQAGQGGYTF. CDR3 DNA sequence: TGTGCCAGCAGCCAAGATCAGGCAGGGCAAGGGGGCTACACCTTC. The chain uses TRBV4-2 and TRBJ1-2; weak D call: TRBD1 (5 bases). The CDR3 spans 15 residues. The germline V gene has CDR1 LGHNA and CDR2 YNFKEQ. Trimming took off 0 bases at V and 8 bases at J, with 16 bases between the two ends.

The V call is TRBV7-2, the J call TRBJ2-7; the D gene is possibly TRBD2 (6 bases). Trimming removed 1 base at V and 2 bases at J, with 12 bases between. CDR3 length: 15 amino acids. Germline V gives CDR1 SGHTA, CDR2 FQGNSA. Here the CDR3 reads CASSLVGLQPYEQYF. For the CDR3, the DNA is TGTGCCAGCAGCTTAGTGGGACTCCAACCCTACGAGCAGTACTTC. The variable domain in full, completed from reference TRBV7-2 and TRBJ2-7, reads GAGVSQSPSNKVTEKGKDVELRCDPISGHTALYWYRQSLGQGLEFLIYFQGNSAPDKSGLPSDRFSAERTGGSVSTLTIQRTQQEDSAVYLCASSLVGLQPYEQYFGPGTRLTVT.

J is TRBJ1-1 and V is TRBV9, with D possibly matching TRBD1 (6 bases). The CDR3 contains 16 residues. Germline V lookup: CDR1 SGDLS, CDR2 YYNGEE. V lost 4 bases and J 4 bases, leaving 20 bases between the germline ends. The CDR3 nucleotides read TGTGCCAGCAGCTCAAAAACAGGGTTCGTAGCCACTGAAGCTTTCTTT. Protein: CASSSKTGFVATEAFF. Full variable domain (outside the CDR3, taken from reference TRBV9 and TRBJ1-1): DSGVTQTPKHLITATGQRVTLRCSPRSGDLSVYWYQQSLDQGLQFLIQYYNGEERAKGNILERFSAQQFPDLHSELNLSSLELGDSALYFCASSSKTGFVATEAFFGQGTRLTVV.

The rearrangement joins TRBV18 to TRBJ2-5; maybe TRBD1 (6 bases). V was pared by 5 bases and J by 3 bases, with 13 bases between. This CDR3 spans 14 amino acids. The germline gives CDR1 KGHSH, CDR2 LQKENI. CDR3 residues: CASSIRRTEETQYF. CDR3 nucleotides: TGTGCCAGCTCAATTCGCAGGACAGAAGAGACCCAGTACTTC.

This sequence joins TRBV27 and TRBJ2-7; TRBD2 is a possible D gene (5 bases). CDR3 length equals 14 residues. Germline CDR1 and CDR2: MNHEY and SMNVEV (reference sequence). V was trimmed by 5 bases and J by 5 bases, leaving 16 bases between them. The CDR3 DNA follows: TGTGCCAGCAGTCTTGGGCTCACTAGGAACGAGCAGTACTTC. Its protein is CASSLGLTRNEQYF.

This chain joins TRBV5-6 and TRBJ2-2; no firm D call. The CDR3 totals 15 residues. The V end was cut by 1 base, the J end by 2 bases, with 9 bases between. The germline CDR1 and CDR2 sequences are SGHDT and YYEEEE. The CDR3 DNA follows: TGTGCCAGCAGCTTGCCGGCCGGAAACACCGGGGAGCTGTTTTTT. It specifies CASSLPAGNTGELFF. Combining the CDR3 with reference TRBV5-6 and TRBJ2-2 gives the whole variable domain DAGVTQSPTHLIKTRGQQVTLRCSPKSGHDTVSWYQQALGQGPQFIFQYYEEEERQRGNFPDRFSGHQFPNYSSELNVNALLLGDSALYLCASSLPAGNTGELFFGEGSRLTVL.

V gene TRBV5-5 combines with J gene TRBJ1-6, with D unresolved. Looked up from germline, CDR1 is SGHKS and CDR2 is YYEKEE (reference sequence). This CDR3 is 17 amino acids long. V gave up 2 bases and J gave up 0 bases, with 12 bases separating them. DNA of the CDR3: TGTGCCAGCAGCTTATCCCCCGTGAGCTCCTATAATTCACCCCTCCACTTT. Residues: CASSLSPVSSYNSPLHF.

V usage is TRBV5-1 and J usage is TRBJ1-1, with D perhaps matching TRBD1 (6 bases). Between the trimmed V and J ends, which lost 5 bases and 4 bases, there was a span of 12 bases. The CDR3 sequence is 13 residues long. Germline CDR1 SGHRS, CDR2 YFSETQ. CDR3 nucleotide sequence: TGCGCCAGCAGGTTACAGGGTGGCACTGAAGCTTTCTTT. Residues: CASRLQGGTEAFF.

This clone was counted only a few times. This chain links TRBV18 with TRBJ2-5, with unresolved D. The CDR3 length is 12 residues. Trimming cost V 2 bases and J 2 bases, with 3 bases left between them. Germline CDR1 reads KGHSH; CDR2 reads LQKENI. This chain's CDR3 is CASSPKQETQYF. The CDR3 DNA reads TGTGCCAGCTCACCAAAGCAAGAGACCCAGTACTTC.

The chain links TRBV4-1 to TRBJ2-3; TRBD2 aligns across 9 bases. The V gene end was trimmed by 3 bases and the J gene end by 2 bases; junction bases not matched to a gene: 18. CDR3 length: 20 amino acids. Germline CDR1 MGHRA, CDR2 YSYEKL. CDR3 sequence reads: CASSHPPIAGASLPTDTQYF. CDR3 nucleotides: TGCGCCAGCAGCCACCCCCCGATAGCGGGGGCCTCCCTACCCACAGATACGCAGTATTTT.

This chain uses TRBV4-3 with TRBJ2-5; 9 nucleotides match TRBD1. CDR1 is LGHNA, CDR2 YSLEER, per germline. J was trimmed by 3 bases and V by 1 base; bases with no gene match: 9. The CDR3 is 17 residues long. CDR3 bases: TGCGCCAGCAGCCAAGTTCGGGGTTGGGACAGGGAAGAGACCCAGTACTTC. Translation: CASSQVRGWDREETQYF.

The chain is built from TRBV2 and TRBJ2-7; 7 bases match TRBD1. Trimming cost V 6 bases and J 3 bases; bases outside gene matches: 8. The CDR3 length is 14 residues. From germline, CDR1 is SNHLY and CDR2 FYNNEI. CDR3 region: CASRPGQMHYEQYF. The CDR3 coding sequence is TGTGCCAGCAGGCCGGGACAGATGCACTACGAGCAGTACTTC.

The chain combines TRBV11-2 with TRBJ2-5; D remains ambiguous. Trimming shortened V by 0 bases and J by 0 bases, and 14 bases separated the two germline ends. The CDR3 runs 17 residues. Germline V lookup: CDR1 SGHAT, CDR2 FQNNGV. CDR3 bases: TGTGCCAGCAGCTTAGACCCCTGGGCAGGTAACCAAGAGACCCAGTACTTC. Amino acids: CASSLDPWAGNQETQYF.

Only a few counts were recorded for this clone. CDR3 coding DNA: TGTGCCAGCAGCCATCACGGGGGGGGCTCGAAAGCTTTCTTT. Protein product: CASSHHGGGSKAFF. The J gene is TRBJ1-1, the V gene TRBV6-5, with D possibly being TRBD1 (6 bases). Germline assignment: CDR1 MNHEY and CDR2 SVGAGI. The ends were cut back, 6 bases at V and 9 bases at J, with 20 bases in the middle. This CDR3 spans 14 amino acids.